Detailed here is one TCR beta chain. Clones were read by immunoSEQ multiplex PCR, and TCRdb kept only the in-frame ones, dropping some. The sample consists of about 140,000 clones, roughly 90% of them appearing once. The CDR3 is 12 amino acids. Trimming cost V 8 bases and J 5 bases, with 10 bases left between them. Germline V gives CDR1 SGHVS, CDR2 FQNEAQ. The sample belongs to a study of blood T cell repertoires in COVID-19. Sample: peripheral blood. The sequence was obtained from a man in his fifties with active or convalescent COVID-19. The rearrangement links TRBV7-8 to TRBJ1-5; D unclear. In DNA, the CDR3 is TGTGCCAGCGGTGTGAGGGATCAGCCCCAGCATTTT. Protein: CASGVRDQPQHF.